The present entry profiles one T cell receptor (beta chain) with its context. This clone was observed once. Its binding antigen is unknown. Base qualities are missing; no much larger clone stands one base away. There are 14 amino acids in the CDR3, from cysteine to phenylalanine inclusive. The CDR3 DNA has 42 bases and is translated from base 1. The germline V gene supplies CDR1 SQVTM and CDR2 ANQGSEA. Unmatched junction bases come to 9, with V trimmed by 5 bases and J by 7 bases. TCR CDR3 regions were amplified from genomic DNA by multiplex PCR using the deep immunoSEQ assay. Extracted genomic DNA from each cell subset was distributed evenly across all wells of several immunoSEQ 96-well plates, and each plate was treated as a replicate. Each replicate PCR for sorted subsets received around 200 ng genomic DNA, equal to 28,000 or so T cell genomes. Purified libraries were measured with a Qubit 3.0 fluorometer, size-checked on a Bioanalyzer 2100, and measured again with the KAPA Library Quantification kit. Every immunoSEQ 96-well plate was sequenced on a dedicated single-read 150-cycle Illumina NextSeq 550 flow cell. The source study handled its data this way. Because the immunoSEQ output held only junctional sequences and lacked quality scores, the filtering could not match the filtering applied to full-length reads. To assign V/J genes and CDR3, sequences were annotated using PyIR, a Python wrapper for IgBLAST v1.9, with IMGT germline references. Reads were filtered out if the reads had weak V/J assignments (E-value above 1e-6), no CDR3, stop codons, out-of-frame junctions, or ambiguous translated residues. V3J clonotypes were defined as sequences sharing an identical inferred V gene, J gene, and CDR3 amino acid sequence. To compute the percentage overlap between repertoires, the number of shared unique clonotypes was divided by the size of the smaller repertoire. Three approaches were used to assess repertoire richness: RTK rarefaction, the Chao1 estimator, and Recon v2.1 estimates of unobserved clonotypes. Generation probabilities for all TCRbeta clonotypes obtained by the gDNA method from four donors were computed using OLGA. Imported from immuneACCESS, the table was reduced by TCRdb to in-frame sequences with V and J called. These copies leave out some clones; in studies compared against another copy, an unresolved V gene accounts for under half, and the cause of the remainder is not known. V and J calls and clone size come straight from that table; D and trimming were deduced from the DNA. This sample has roughly 2.4 million clones in its table, and around 95% of those were observed once. The ten largest clones add up to 0.1% to 0.15% of the sample.

The data were taken from a study of shared clonotypes between healthy human individuals (dated by TCRdb to the early 2020s). Background on the whole study: The cohort included a few men and a couple of women between 18 and 49 years of age. For each donor, three plates each were used for CD4 naive and CD4 memory, two plates were used for CD8 naive, and one plate was used for CD8 memory. To estimate repertoire size and how much clonotype sharing occurs between individuals, the study deeply sequenced the blood TCR repertoires of several healthy adults. Libraries were prepared and TCR repertoires were sequenced by different laboratories using diverse techniques, in order to increase sequencing depth and limit assay-specific biases. Leukapheresis yielded between about 0.9 and 9.5 billion PBMCs per donor.

The donors were healthy, HIV-negative adults who had no recently reported acute infections or vaccinations. All donors were Caucasian adults living in Nashville, Tennessee, USA. CD4+ T cells were enriched by magnetic negative selection; naive cells were then positively selected on CD45RA, and the negative fraction formed the memory subset. Blood was collected by leukapheresis, and PBMCs were isolated by Ficoll-Histopaque density gradient centrifugation and then cryopreserved in liquid nitrogen vapor phase. Purity and quantity of every magnetically sorted T cell population were checked by analytical flow cytometry. Genomic DNA was isolated from each sorted fraction and quantified by UV absorbance on a Nanodrop 2000c. Beyond this particular receptor, the publication reports: Roughly 5% of naive CD4, roughly 3.6% of naive CD8, around 2.3% of memory CD4, and 0.4% of memory CD8 clonotypes were shared across several donors. Only blood was sampled, and tissue TCR repertoires likely differ from those in blood. Naive subsets generally had larger estimated clonotype richness than memory subsets. Pairwise subsampling led to the expectation that sequencing depth would affect the degree of clonotype sharing among donors. Clonotypes shared by all four sorted-subset donors showed higher generation probabilities than non-shared clonotypes. Because the study included a small number of donors, the genetic and exposure-history diversity represented was limited. Incomplete sequencing was indicated by rarefaction of sorted-subset datasets, despite the large sequencing depth.

The sequencing sample was made of naive CD4+ T cells sorted from blood. This specimen's cell subset or site label, interpreted: CD45RA+ positively selected. This chain joins TRBV29-1 to TRBJ2-2, with 8 central nucleotides matching TRBD1. The clonotype comes from a man younger than 35 in good health. The bases are TGCAGCGTTCCCCGACAGGGGATGAGCGGGGAGCTGTTTTTT. It codes for CSVPRQGMSGELFF.